One and the same sample provided the 2 T cell receptor beta chains below, sequenced in a study of shared clonotypes between healthy human individuals. CD8 cells regarded as naive lacked CD45RO, were positively chosen for CCR7, and omitted terminally differentiated effector memory CD45RA+ cells. Here immunoSEQ multiplex PCR was the method, and the copy in TCRdb shows in-frame clones only, minus some. Among about 2 million clones listed, less than 95% were seen once. The sequencing sample was made of naive CD8+ T cells sorted from blood. The receptors were sampled from a man younger than 35 in good health.

The chain combines TRBV4-3 with TRBJ1-1, with 7 bases lining up with TRBD1. The CDR3 has 16 amino acids. From germline, CDR1 is LGHNA and CDR2 YSLEER. After removal of 0 bases from V and 6 bases from J, the junction contained 10 bases not matched to a gene. Written as DNA, the CDR3 is TGCGCCAGCAGCCAAGAGGTATGGGAGGGGGCTTCTGAAGCTTTCTTT. Translated, it gives CASSQEVWEGASEAFF.

A note on this clone: The sample holds other DNA sequences that translate to the same CDR3. This rearrangement joins TRBV13 to TRBJ2-5; D remains unclear. Germline V gene data show CDR1 as PRHDT and CDR2 as FYEKMQ (reference sequence). This CDR3 region has 13 residues. The V and J ends lost 0 bases and 2 bases respectively, with 4 bases between them. The CDR3 here is CASSLGGQETQYF. Here the CDR3 DNA reads TGTGCCAGCAGCTTAGGGGGGCAAGAGACCCAGTACTTC.